The sample holds a few counts of the clone carrying this TCR beta chain. What it binds is not known. This CDR3 region has 12 residues. J gave up 6 bases and V 4 bases, and 3 bases lay outside the gene matches. Germline V gives CDR1 SQVTM, CDR2 ANQGSEA. The data were taken from a study of beta chain features in type 1 diabetes. Study findings and constraints: Patients' naive, central memory and Treg TCRB repertoires seemed closer to one another than those of healthy donors. Sequencing the cDNA could make cells with high TCR expression show up more than they should. TCRB CDR3s from Type 1 diabetes patients were moderately but significantly shorter in all four CD4+ subsets. PCR may have favored shorter templates equally in patients and controls.

As every portion of the isolated RNA was reverse transcribed, the sequencing read expressed TCRB transcripts. The assay was immunoSEQ multiplex PCR, and TCRdb's table has in-frame clones only and misses some. The repertoire holds 350,000 to 450,000 clones, with roughly 14% as singletons. Sequenced sample: naive CD4+ T cells from blood. This TCR was recovered from a man aged 25-40 years in good health. The gene calls are TRBV29-1 and TRBJ2-3; 8 bases agree with TRBD2. This CDR3 is CSVGREGDTQYF. For the CDR3, the DNA is TGCAGCGTTGGACGGGAGGGCGATACGCAGTATTTT.